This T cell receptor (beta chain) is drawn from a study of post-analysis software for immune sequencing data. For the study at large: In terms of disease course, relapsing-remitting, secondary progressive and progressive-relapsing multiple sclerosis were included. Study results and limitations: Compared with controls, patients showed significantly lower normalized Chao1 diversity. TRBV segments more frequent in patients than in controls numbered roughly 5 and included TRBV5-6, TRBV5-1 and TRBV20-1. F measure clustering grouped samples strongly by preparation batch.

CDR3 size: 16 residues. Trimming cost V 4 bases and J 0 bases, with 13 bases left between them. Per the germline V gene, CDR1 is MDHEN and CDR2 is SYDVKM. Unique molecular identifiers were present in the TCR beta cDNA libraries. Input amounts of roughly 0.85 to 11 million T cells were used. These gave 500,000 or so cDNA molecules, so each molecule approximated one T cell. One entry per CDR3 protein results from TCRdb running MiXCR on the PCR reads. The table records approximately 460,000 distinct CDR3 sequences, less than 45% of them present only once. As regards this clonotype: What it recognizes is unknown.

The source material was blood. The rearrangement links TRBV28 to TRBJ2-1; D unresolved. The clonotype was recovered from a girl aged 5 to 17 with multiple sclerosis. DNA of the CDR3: TGTGCCAGCAGTTCCCCCTGGGGTAGCTCCTACAATGAGCAGTTCTTC. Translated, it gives CASSSPWGSSYNEQFF. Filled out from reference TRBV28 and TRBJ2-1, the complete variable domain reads DVKVTQSSRYLVKRTGEKVFLECVQDMDHENMFWYRQDPGLGLRLIYFSYDVKMKEKGDIPEGYSVSREKKERFSLILESASTNQTSMYLCASSSPWGSSYNEQFFGPGTRLTVL.